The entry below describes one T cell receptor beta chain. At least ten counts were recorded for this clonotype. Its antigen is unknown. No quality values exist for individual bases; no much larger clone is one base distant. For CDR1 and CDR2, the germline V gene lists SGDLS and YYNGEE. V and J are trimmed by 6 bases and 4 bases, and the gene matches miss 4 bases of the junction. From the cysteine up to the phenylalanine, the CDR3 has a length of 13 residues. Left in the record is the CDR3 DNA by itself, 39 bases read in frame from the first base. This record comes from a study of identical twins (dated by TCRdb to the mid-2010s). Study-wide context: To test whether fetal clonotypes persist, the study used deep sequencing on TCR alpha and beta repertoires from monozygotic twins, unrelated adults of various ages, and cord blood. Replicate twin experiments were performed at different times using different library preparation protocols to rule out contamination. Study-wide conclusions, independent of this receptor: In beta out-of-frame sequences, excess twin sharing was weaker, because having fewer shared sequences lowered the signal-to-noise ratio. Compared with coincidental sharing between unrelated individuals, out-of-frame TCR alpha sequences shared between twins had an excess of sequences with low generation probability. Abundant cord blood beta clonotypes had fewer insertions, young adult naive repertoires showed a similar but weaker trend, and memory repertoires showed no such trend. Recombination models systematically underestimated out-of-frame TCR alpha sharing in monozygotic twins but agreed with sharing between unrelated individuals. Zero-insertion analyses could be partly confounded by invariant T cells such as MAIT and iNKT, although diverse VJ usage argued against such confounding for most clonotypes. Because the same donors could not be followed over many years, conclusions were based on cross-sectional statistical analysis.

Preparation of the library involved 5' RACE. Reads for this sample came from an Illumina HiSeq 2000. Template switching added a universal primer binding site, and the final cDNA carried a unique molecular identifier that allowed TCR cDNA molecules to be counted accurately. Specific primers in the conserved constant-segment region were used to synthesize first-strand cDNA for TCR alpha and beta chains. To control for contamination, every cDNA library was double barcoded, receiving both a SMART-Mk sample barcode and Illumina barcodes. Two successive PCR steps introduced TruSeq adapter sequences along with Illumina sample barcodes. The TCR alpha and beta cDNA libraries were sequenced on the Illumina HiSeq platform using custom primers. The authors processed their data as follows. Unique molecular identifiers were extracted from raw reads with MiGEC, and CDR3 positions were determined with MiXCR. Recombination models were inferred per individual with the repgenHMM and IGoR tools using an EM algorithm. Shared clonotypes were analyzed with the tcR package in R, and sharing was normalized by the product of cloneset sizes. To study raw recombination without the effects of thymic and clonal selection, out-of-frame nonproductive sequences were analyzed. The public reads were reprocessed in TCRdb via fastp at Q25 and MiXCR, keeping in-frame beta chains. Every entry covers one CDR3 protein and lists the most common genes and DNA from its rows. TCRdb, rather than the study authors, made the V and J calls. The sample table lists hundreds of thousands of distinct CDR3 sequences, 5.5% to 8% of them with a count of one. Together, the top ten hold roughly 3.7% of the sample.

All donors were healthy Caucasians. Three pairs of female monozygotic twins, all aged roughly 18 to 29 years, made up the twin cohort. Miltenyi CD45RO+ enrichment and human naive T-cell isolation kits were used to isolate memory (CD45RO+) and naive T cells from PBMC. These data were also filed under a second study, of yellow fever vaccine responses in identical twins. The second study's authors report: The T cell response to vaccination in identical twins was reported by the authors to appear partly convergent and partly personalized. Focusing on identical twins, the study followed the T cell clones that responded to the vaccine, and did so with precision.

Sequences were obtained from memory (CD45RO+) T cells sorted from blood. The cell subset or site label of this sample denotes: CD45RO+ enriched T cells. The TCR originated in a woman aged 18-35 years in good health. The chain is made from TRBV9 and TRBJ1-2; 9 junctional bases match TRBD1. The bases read TGTGCCAGCACCTCGACAGGGGGCTATGGCTACACCTTC. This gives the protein CASTSTGGYGYTF.